The 21 T cell receptor beta chains presented below share a single source sample, sequenced in a study of OX40 agonist ivuxolimab in advanced cancers. Clones were read by immunoSEQ multiplex PCR, and TCRdb kept only the in-frame ones, dropping some. Of roughly 56,000 clones listed, about 84% are singletons. The sample consisted of CD4+ or CD8+ T cells sorted from blood, taken in a trial of the OX40 agonist ivuxolimab. Receptors were obtained from an adult with an advanced solid tumor such as melanoma, head and neck, liver or kidney cancer.

The genes are TRBV11-1 and TRBJ2-7, with D unclear. Germline CDR1 and CDR2: SGHAT and FQDESV (reference sequence). Trimming stripped 2 bases from V and 2 bases from J, with 7 bases between. The length of the CDR3 is 13 residues. CDR3 nucleotides: TGTGCCAGCAGCTTATCCGGAACCTACGAGCAGTACTTC. This encodes CASSLSGTYEQYF.

The chain has TRBV18 and TRBJ1-1; TRBD1 might be the D (5 bases). The CDR3 contains 15 residues. The V gene's germline CDR1 is KGHSH and CDR2 LQKENI. Between the trimmed V and J ends, which lost 6 bases and 0 bases, there was a span of 14 bases. Here the CDR3 DNA reads TGTGCCAGCTCCCCTCGACAGTTCATGAACACTGAAGCTTTCTTT. Translated, it gives CASSPRQFMNTEAFF.

The J gene is TRBJ2-4, the V gene TRBV29-1, with D unclear. V shed 7 bases and J shed 0 bases, with 7 bases lying between them. CDR3 length: 12 residues. The germline gives CDR1 SQVTM, CDR2 ANQGSEA. The CDR3 is CSGIEAKNIQYF. CDR3 bases: TGCAGCGGGATAGAAGCCAAAAACATTCAGTACTTC.

This rearrangement joins TRBV7-2 to TRBJ2-3, with 16 bases fitting TRBD2. This CDR3 has 19 residues. Germline assignment: CDR1 SGHTA and CDR2 FQGNSA. Germline trimming cut 8 bases from V and 3 bases from J; bases unmatched to any gene: 14. CDR3 DNA: TGTGCCAGCTCAGGGACTAGCGGGGGGGCATTGTATTCGACAGATACGCAGTATTTT. It translates to CASSGTSGGALYSTDTQYF. The full variable domain, its missing parts supplied by reference TRBV7-2 and TRBJ2-3, is GAGVSQSPSNKVTEKGKDVELRCDPISGHTALYWYRQSLGQGLEFLIYFQGNSAPDKSGLPSDRFSAERTGGSVSTLTIQRTQQEDSAVYLCASSGTSGGALYSTDTQYFGPGTRLTVL.

This chain links TRBV6-5 with TRBJ1-3; D gene uncertain. The V and J ends lost 0 bases and 0 bases respectively, with 6 bases between them. The CDR3 covers 15 residues. From germline, CDR1 is MNHEY and CDR2 SVGAGI. CDR3 region: CASSYSQDSGNTIYF. CDR3 DNA sequence: TGTGCCAGCAGTTACTCGCAGGACTCTGGAAACACCATATATTTT.

The chain couples TRBV6-1 to TRBJ1-4, with 9 bases lining up with TRBD1. The junction had 7 bases not matched to a gene; V was cut back by 1 base and J by 7 bases. The CDR3 consists of 16 residues. From germline, CDR1 is MNHNS and CDR2 SASEGT. In DNA, the CDR3 is TGTGCCAGCAGTGAAGGGACAGGGGCCCTTATTGAAAAACTGTTTTTT. It is translated as CASSEGTGALIEKLFF.

The chain is built from TRBV4-3 and TRBJ1-5; D is ambiguous. This CDR3 has 15 amino acids. V shed 0 bases and J shed 0 bases, with 6 bases lying between them. Germline assignment: CDR1 LGHNA and CDR2 YSLEER. In DNA form, the CDR3 reads TGCGCCAGCAGCCAAGAACTGTATAGCAATCAGCCCCAGCATTTT. This gives the protein CASSQELYSNQPQHF.

The CDR3 is CASPGLAVAGGQETQYF. CDR3 in DNA: TGTGCCAGTCCGGGACTAGCCGTCGCTGGGGGCCAAGAGACCCAGTACTTC. This chain joins TRBV2 and TRBJ2-5, with 9 bases matching TRBD2. The CDR3 covers 17 residues. Germline values: CDR1 SNHLY, CDR2 FYNNEI. V dropped 9 bases and J dropped 1; count of bases not matched to a gene: 15.

The chain combines TRBV5-1 with TRBJ2-5, with 7 bases matching TRBD1. This CDR3 has 15 residues. The junction had 5 bases not matched to a gene; V was cut back by 1 base and J by 2 bases. Germline lookup yields CDR1 SGHRS and CDR2 YFSETQ. CDR3 amino acids: CASSLMGQTQETQYF. CDR3 coding DNA: TGCGCCAGCAGCTTGATGGGACAGACACAAGAGACCCAGTACTTC.

The chain couples TRBV5-6 to TRBJ2-5; D tentatively fits TRBD1 or TRBD2 (5 bases each). The CDR3 contains 16 residues. Germline assignment: CDR1 SGHDT and CDR2 YYEEEE. V was cut by 0 bases and J by 3 bases, with 15 bases left in between. The CDR3 region is CASSLGRGAIEETQYF. The CDR3 nucleotides are TGTGCCAGCAGCTTGGGCAGAGGGGCCATCGAAGAGACCCAGTACTTC.

J is TRBJ2-7 and V is TRBV4-2; D remains ambiguous. Per germline, CDR1 LGHNA and CDR2 YNFKEQ. Deletions cut 4 bases from V and 2 bases from J, with 12 bases between. CDR3 length equals 14 residues. The CDR3 reads CASSPRHDPYEQYF. The CDR3 DNA sequence: TGTGCCAGCAGCCCTAGACATGATCCCTACGAGCAGTACTTC.

The chain carries TRBV6-1 and TRBJ1-5; D not certain. Per germline, CDR1 MNHNS and CDR2 SASEGT. With 8 bases removed from V and 2 bases from J, the gap between germline ends came to 10 bases. This CDR3 comprises 13 residues. The CDR3 region has the DNA TGTGCCAGCTCGCGTACTGGCAATCAGCCCCAGCATTTT. It codes for CASSRTGNQPQHF.

The V gene is TRBV19, the J gene TRBJ1-2; D is undetermined. Germline values: CDR1 LNHDA, CDR2 SQIVND (reference sequence). Trimming took off 8 bases at V and 4 bases at J, with 17 bases between the two ends. The CDR3 runs to 14 residues. Here the CDR3 DNA reads TGTGCCAGTGTTTCGACCGGTAAGAGCTATGGCTACACCTTC. Protein product: CASVSTGKSYGYTF. Supplemented by reference TRBV19 and TRBJ1-2, the full variable domain reads DGGITQSPKYLFRKEGQNVTLSCEQNLNHDAMYWYRQDPGQGLRLIYYSQIVNDFQKGDIAEGYSVSREKKESFPLTVTSAQKNPTAFYLCASVSTGKSYGYTFGSGTRLTVV.

Note on this clone: This CDR3 is also generated by other DNA sequences in the sample. The V gene is TRBV18, the J gene TRBJ1-1; D remains unclear. V lost 2 bases to trimming and J lost 1 base, with 5 bases between them. The CDR3 has 13 residues. Looked up from germline, CDR1 is KGHSH and CDR2 is LQKENI. CDR3 in DNA: TGTGCCAGCTCACCAACAGAGAACACTGAAGCTTTCTTT. It is translated as CASSPTENTEAFF. Variable domain in full (rest from reference TRBV18 and TRBJ1-1): NAGVMQNPRHLVRRRGQEARLRCSPMKGHSHVYWYRQLPEEGLKFMVYLQKENIIDESGMPKERFSAEFPKEGPSILRIQQVVRGDSAAYFCASSPTENTEAFFGQGTRLTVV.

The sample holds a few counts of this clone. The chain has TRBV19 and TRBJ2-1; tentative D call: TRBD2 (7 bases). CDR3 length equals 16 residues. The germline V gene encodes CDR1 LNHDA and CDR2 SQIVND (reference sequence). V dropped 7 bases and J dropped 1 base, with 17 bases sitting between them. The CDR3 region is CASKPYGGQSYNEQFF. CDR3 sequence (DNA): TGTGCCAGTAAACCCTACGGGGGGCAATCCTACAATGAGCAGTTCTTC.

V and J are TRBV11-2 and TRBJ1-1, with D perhaps matching TRBD1 (6 bases). The CDR3 extends over 13 amino acids. Germline V gives CDR1 SGHAT, CDR2 FQNNGV. The V and J ends lost 5 bases and 2 bases respectively, with 9 bases between them. CDR3 sequence reads: CASSADRNTEAFF. The CDR3 coding sequence is TGTGCCAGCAGCGCGGACAGAAACACTGAAGCTTTCTTT.

The J gene is TRBJ1-1, the V gene TRBV2; D unclear. Germline lookup yields CDR1 SNHLY and CDR2 FYNNEI. The V and J ends lost 10 bases and 0 bases respectively, with 9 bases between them. This CDR3 contains 12 residues. CDR3 region: CATGPMNTEAFF. CDR3 sequence (DNA): TGTGCCACCGGACCCATGAACACTGAAGCTTTCTTT. The variable domain in full, completed from reference TRBV2 and TRBJ1-1, reads EPEVTQTPSHQVTQMGQEVILRCVPISNHLYFYWYRQILGQKVEFLVSFYNNEISEKSEIFDDQFSVERPDGSNFTLKIRSTKLEDSAMYFCATGPMNTEAFFGQGTRLTVV.

This clone was detected only once. This chain connects TRBV11-3 to TRBJ2-2, with D maybe TRBD1 (6 bases). CDR1 is SGHNT, CDR2 YENEEA, per germline. This CDR3 region has 15 residues. V lost 6 bases and J 0 bases, leaving 11 bases between the germline ends. The CDR3 nucleotides read TGTGCCAGCAGTAGGGGGACAACGAACACCGGGGAGCTGTTTTTT. Translation gives CASSRGTTNTGELFF.

This clone was detected only a few times. Germline and junction disagree at one end, which may indicate a read error. The chain couples TRBV7-7 to TRBJ2-7, with D perhaps matching TRBD2 (5 bases). CDR1 and CDR2 from the germline V gene are SSHAT and FNYEAQ (reference sequence). This CDR3 comprises 12 residues. This CDR3 is CASSSGTSEQYF. The CDR3 region has the DNA TGTGCTAGCAGTTCGGGAACGTCGGAGCAGTACTTC.

This clone was picked up one time. The chain recombines TRBV2 with TRBJ2-2; D gene ambiguous. V lost 5 bases and J lost 2, with 0 bases in between. Germline CDR1 is SNHLY and CDR2 is FYNNEI. There are 11 residues in the CDR3. CDR3 loop: CASSNTGELFF. Here the CDR3 DNA reads TGTGCCAGCAGTAACACCGGGGAGCTGTTTTTT.

The chain carries TRBV5-1 and TRBJ2-1, with 10 nucleotides matching TRBD2. After removal of 0 bases from V and 6 bases from J, the junction contained 3 bases not matched to a gene. Germline V gene data show CDR1 as SGHRS and CDR2 as YFSETQ. This CDR3 contains 15 residues. Here the CDR3 reads CASSLEIAGGNEQFF. Here the CDR3 DNA reads TGCGCCAGCAGCTTGGAGATAGCGGGGGGCAATGAGCAGTTCTTC.